A selection of T cell receptor beta chains follows, all from one sample in a study of blood T cell repertoires in COVID-19. Only in-frame clones appear in the TCRdb table, and some are missing; sequencing was by immunoSEQ multiplex PCR. In the table there are roughly 90,000 clones, roughly 80% of which are singletons. Sequencing was carried out using peripheral blood. All receptors derive from a woman of 80 years or more with active or convalescent COVID-19. The CDR3 runs from the conserved cysteine through the conserved F or W. The D gene is left open where the match is weak. For some rows the clone size is stated as once, few or many, or as a class when expanded; others skip it.

V	J	D	size	CDR3	DNA
TRBV9	TRBJ1-1	-	-	CASSVSGGYTEAFF	TGTGCCAGCAGCGTATCGGGAGGGTACACTGAAGCTTTCTTT
TRBV9	TRBJ1-6	-	few	CASSVGGEPYNSPLHF	TGTGCCAGCAGCGTAGGGGGGGAACCCTATAATTCACCCCTCCACTTT
TRBV5-6	TRBJ1-1	-	-	CASSPRGLMNTEAFF	TGTGCCAGCAGCCCGCGTGGGCTAATGAACACTGAAGCTTTCTTT
TRBV29-1	TRBJ2-7	TRBD1	-	CSVAEQGFREQYF	TGCAGCGTTGCCGAACAGGGGTTCCGGGAGCAGTACTTC
TRBV6-5	TRBJ1-3	-	-	CASRDFIGNTIYF	TGTGCCAGCAGGGACTTTATCGGAAACACCATATATTTT
TRBV7-2	TRBJ2-2	-	-	CASSENMNTGELFF	TGTGCCAGCAGCGAGAATATGAACACCGGGGAGCTGTTTTTT
TRBV7-3	TRBJ2-1	TRBD1	once	CASSHGQGSSYNEQFF	TGTGCCAGCAGCCACGGACAGGGGAGCTCCTACAATGAGCAGTTCTTC
TRBV2	TRBJ2-7	TRBD2	-	CASRVTSGRSYEQYF	TGTGCCAGCAGAGTGACTAGCGGGAGGAGCTACGAGCAGTACTTC
TRBV19	TRBJ1-5	TRBD1	-	CASTDLTGSNQPQHF	TGTGCCAGTACCGACCTGACAGGGAGCAATCAGCCCCAGCATTTT
TRBV11-2	TRBJ2-1	TRBD2	-	CASSIGLAEEFF	TGTGCCAGCAGCATAGGACTAGCGGAGGAGTTCTTC
TRBV7-2	TRBJ2-6	-	-	CASSLKGASSGANVLTF	TGTGCCAGCAGCTTAAAAGGAGCCAGCTCTGGGGCCAACGTCCTGACTTTC
TRBV5-1	TRBJ2-7	TRBD2	-	CASSVTGVAGDYEQYF	TGCGCCAGCAGCGTGACTGGGGTAGCGGGTGACTACGAGCAGTACTTC
TRBV28	TRBJ1-5	-	few	CASRGGSNQPQHF	TGTGCCAGCAGGGGAGGGAGCAATCAGCCCCAGCATTTT
TRBV7-2	TRBJ2-3	TRBD2	once	CASSLEGWRESWKDTQYF	TGTGCCAGCAGCTTAGAAGGTTGGCGGGAGTCGTGGAAAGATACGCAGTATTTT
TRBV10-3	TRBJ2-1	TRBD1	-	CAISVGQGGDNEQFF	TGTGCCATCAGCGTGGGACAGGGGGGGGACAATGAGCAGTTCTTC
TRBV5-4	TRBJ1-2	-	-	CASSLVMRGAGGYTF	TGTGCCAGCAGCTTGGTGATGAGGGGCGCGGGGGGCTACACCTTC
TRBV15	TRBJ1-2	-	-	CATSRAGNYGYTF	TGTGCCACCAGCAGAGCAGGGAACTATGGCTACACCTTC
TRBV4-3	TRBJ1-2	-	once	CASSQDKFRGYTF	TGCGCCAGCAGCCAAGATAAGTTCCGGGGCTACACCTTC
TRBV2	TRBJ2-6	TRBD1	-	CASTPQGAPGANVLTF	TGTGCCAGCACCCCACAGGGGGCGCCTGGGGCCAACGTCCTGACTTTC
TRBV7-2	TRBJ2-1	TRBD2	-	CASSLGLAGPKYNEQFF	TGTGCCAGCAGCTTAGGGCTAGCGGGCCCTAAATACAATGAGCAGTTCTTC
TRBV10-3	TRBJ2-1	TRBD2	-	CAIRLAGGSNEQFF	TGTGCCATCCGACTAGCGGGGGGGAGCAATGAGCAGTTCTTC
TRBV28	TRBJ2-1	TRBD1	-	CASISSGQGRNEQFF	TGTGCCAGCATATCGTCGGGACAGGGTAGAAATGAGCAGTTCTTC
TRBV19	TRBJ2-2	-	-	CASSRGGLVGRSTGELFF	TGTGCCAGTAGCCGAGGAGGGTTAGTCGGGAGATCCACCGGGGAGCTGTTTTTT
TRBV19	TRBJ1-2	TRBD1	-	CASNSGQGKGYGYTF	TGTGCCAGTAACTCCGGACAGGGCAAGGGCTATGGCTACACCTTC
TRBV18	TRBJ1-5	TRBD1	few	CASSSQGFGNQPQHF	TGTGCCAGCTCATCACAGGGGTTTGGCAATCAGCCCCAGCATTTT
TRBV7-2	TRBJ1-6	-	-	CASSLVTGSDSPLHF	TGTGCCAGCAGCTTGGTGACAGGATCAGATTCACCCCTCCACTTT
TRBV6-1	TRBJ1-2	-	once	CASSEGPGLLYGYTF	TGTGCCAGCAGTGAAGGGCCAGGGCTTTTATATGGCTACACCTTC
TRBV7-3	TRBJ1-1	TRBD1	-	CASSLTGTGGPTEAFF	TGTGCCAGCAGCTTAACAGGGACAGGGGGTCCCACTGAAGCTTTCTTT
TRBV16	TRBJ1-1	TRBD1	-	CASSLSPGQGAEAFF	TGTGCCAGCAGCCTATCCCCGGGACAGGGCGCTGAAGCTTTCTTT
TRBV19	TRBJ1-1	-	-	CASAPVVDTEAFF	TGTGCCAGTGCTCCAGTTGTCGACACTGAAGCTTTCTTT
TRBV3-1/TRBV3-2	TRBJ1-2	-	-	CASSQGTSYYGYTF	TGTGCCAGCAGCCAAGGTACATCCTACTATGGCTACACCTTC
TRBV4-3	TRBJ1-2	-	-	CASSQGGGPPGYTF	TGCGCCAGCAGCCAAGGGGGGGGCCCCCCTGGCTACACCTTC
TRBV28	TRBJ2-7	TRBD2	once	CASTGPGGGGTSGSEQYF	TGTGCCAGCACAGGTCCAGGGGGCGGAGGGACTAGCGGGAGCGAGCAGTACTTC
TRBV2	TRBJ1-4	-	few	CASSELGGSNEKLFF	TGTGCCAGCAGTGAATTGGGGGGATCGAATGAAAAACTGTTTTTT
TRBV5-4	TRBJ2-3	TRBD1	-	CASSRETGASTDTQYF	TGTGCCAGCAGTCGCGAGACAGGGGCGAGCACAGATACGCAGTATTTT
TRBV5-6	TRBJ2-3	-	once	CASSFAGEDTQYF	TGTGCCAGCAGCTTTGCAGGGGAAGATACGCAGTATTTT
TRBV7-9	TRBJ2-3	TRBD2	-	CASSRGGGTDTQYF	TGTGCCAGCAGCCGCGGGGGAGGCACAGATACGCAGTATTTT
TRBV6-5	TRBJ1-2	-	-	CASVKMGARGYTF	TGTGCCAGCGTAAAGATGGGGGCGCGGGGCTACACCTTC
TRBV7-9	TRBJ1-6	TRBD1	few	CASSPEQDRGFDSPLHF	TGTGCCAGCAGCCCCGAGCAGGACAGGGGGTTCGATTCACCCCTCCACTTT
TRBV19	TRBJ2-3	TRBD1	-	CASMRTGGFDTQYF	TGTGCCAGTATGAGGACAGGGGGATTTGATACGCAGTATTTT
TRBV12-3/TRBV12-4	TRBJ2-1	TRBD2	once	CASSLGGLNEQFF	TGTGCCAGCAGTTTAGGGGGACTAAATGAGCAGTTCTTC
TRBV7-2	TRBJ2-1	TRBD1	-	CASSLNRQGPTSYNEQFF	TGTGCCAGCAGTTTGAACCGACAGGGCCCTACCTCCTACAATGAGCAGTTCTTC
TRBV6-5	TRBJ1-2	-	few	CASSLMGGTYGYTF	TGTGCCAGCAGCCTCATGGGGGGGACTTATGGCTACACCTTC
TRBV10-2	TRBJ2-3	TRBD2	few	CASSPLGLAADTQYF	TGCGCCAGCAGTCCCTTGGGACTAGCGGCAGATACGCAGTATTTT
TRBV19	TRBJ2-7	TRBD1	many	CASSIGQGYEQYF	TGTGCCAGTAGTATAGGACAGGGCTACGAGCAGTACTTC
TRBV19	TRBJ1-6	-	-	CASSIGTLIDNSPLHF	TGTGCCAGTAGTATAGGGACACTTATCGATAATTCACCCCTCCACTTT
TRBV2	TRBJ2-5	TRBD2	-	CASSESSGTQETQYF	TGTGCCAGCAGTGAATCTAGCGGGACTCAAGAGACCCAGTACTTC
TRBV3-1/TRBV3-2	TRBJ2-7	-	-	CASSQGTPAYEQYF	TGTGCCAGCAGCCAAGGGACTCCCGCCTACGAGCAGTACTTC
TRBV14	TRBJ1-1	-	-	CASSPFMNTEAFF	TGTGCCAGCAGCCCTTTTATGAACACTGAAGCTTTCTTT
TRBV5-1	TRBJ2-1	-	few	CASSLYGSSYNEQFF	TGCGCCAGCAGCTTGTACGGGAGCTCCTACAATGAGCAGTTCTTC
TRBV5-1	TRBJ1-2	TRBD1	-	CASSLGTGPSTF	TGCGCCAGCAGCCTAGGGACAGGACCGTCCACCTTC
TRBV6-6	TRBJ2-3	TRBD1	few	CASSTGTAATQYF	TGTGCCAGCAGCACCGGGACAGCGGCTACGCAGTATTTT
TRBV24-1	TRBJ2-1	TRBD2	-	CATSDPEGREGNEQFF	TGTGCCACCAGTGATCCAGAGGGACGGGAGGGGAATGAGCAGTTCTTC
TRBV3-1/TRBV3-2	TRBJ2-3	-	-	CASSQIRGDTQYF	TGTGCCAGCAGCCAAATCCGAGGGGATACGCAGTATTTT
TRBV18	TRBJ1-2	TRBD1	-	CASSPGQGNYGYTF	TGTGCCAGCTCACCGGGACAGGGGAACTATGGCTACACCTTC
TRBV4-3	TRBJ2-7	TRBD2	once	CASSQDVGLAFSYEQYF	TGCGCCAGCAGCCAAGATGTGGGACTAGCGTTCTCCTACGAGCAGTACTTC